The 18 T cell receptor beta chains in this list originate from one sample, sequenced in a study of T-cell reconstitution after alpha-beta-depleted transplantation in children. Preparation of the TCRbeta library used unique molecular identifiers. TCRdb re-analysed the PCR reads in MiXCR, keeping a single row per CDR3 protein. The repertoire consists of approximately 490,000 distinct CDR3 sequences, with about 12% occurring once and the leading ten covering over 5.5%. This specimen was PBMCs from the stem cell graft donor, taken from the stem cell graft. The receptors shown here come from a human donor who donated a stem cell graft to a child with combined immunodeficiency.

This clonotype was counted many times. CDR3 bases: TGTGCCAGCCGGAGGACGGGGGGCGGGGATGAGCAGTTCTTC. It translates to CASRRTGGGDEQFF. The V call is TRBV6-4, the J call TRBJ2-1, with a tentative D call TRBD2 (7 bases). Trimming took off 8 bases at V and 8 bases at J, with 19 bases between the two ends. CDR3 size: 14 residues. Germline CDR1 and CDR2: MRHNA and SNTAGT.

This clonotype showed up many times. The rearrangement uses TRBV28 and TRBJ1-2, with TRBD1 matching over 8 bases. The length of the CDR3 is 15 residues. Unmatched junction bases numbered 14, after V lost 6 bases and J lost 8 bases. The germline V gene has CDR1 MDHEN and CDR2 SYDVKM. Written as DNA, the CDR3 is TGTGCCAGCAGGTCCCAGGGGACAGGTAGCTGGGGCTACACCTTC. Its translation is CASRSQGTGSWGYTF.

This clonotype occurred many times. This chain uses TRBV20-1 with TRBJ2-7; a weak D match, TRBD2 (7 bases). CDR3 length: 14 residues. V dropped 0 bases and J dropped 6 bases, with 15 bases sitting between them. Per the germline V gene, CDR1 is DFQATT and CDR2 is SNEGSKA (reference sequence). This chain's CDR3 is CSARDPQGGAEQYF. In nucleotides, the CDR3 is TGCAGTGCTAGAGATCCACAGGGAGGGGCCGAGCAGTACTTC.

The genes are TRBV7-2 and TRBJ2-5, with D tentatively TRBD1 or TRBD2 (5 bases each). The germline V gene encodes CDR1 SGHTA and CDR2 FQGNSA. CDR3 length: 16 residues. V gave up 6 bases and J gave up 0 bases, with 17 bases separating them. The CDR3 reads CASRTKSEGYQETQYF. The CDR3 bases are TGTGCCAGCAGGACGAAGAGCGAGGGGTACCAAGAGACCCAGTACTTC. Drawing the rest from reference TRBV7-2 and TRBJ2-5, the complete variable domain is GAGVSQSPSNKVTEKGKDVELRCDPISGHTALYWYRQSLGQGLEFLIYFQGNSAPDKSGLPSDRFSAERTGGSVSTLTIQRTQQEDSAVYLCASRTKSEGYQETQYFGPGTRLLVL.

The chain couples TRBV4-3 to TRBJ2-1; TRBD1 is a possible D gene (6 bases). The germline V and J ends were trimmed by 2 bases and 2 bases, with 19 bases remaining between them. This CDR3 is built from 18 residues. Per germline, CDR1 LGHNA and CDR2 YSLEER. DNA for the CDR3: TGCGCCAGCAGCCAATCCCCCGTCAGGGACAATCCCTACAATGAGCAGTTCTTC. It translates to CASSQSPVRDNPYNEQFF.

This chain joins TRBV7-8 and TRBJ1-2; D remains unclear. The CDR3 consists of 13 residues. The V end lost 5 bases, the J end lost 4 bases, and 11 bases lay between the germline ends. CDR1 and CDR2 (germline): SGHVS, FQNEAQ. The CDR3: CASSPSVVYGYTF. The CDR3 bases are TGTGCCAGCAGCCCCTCGGTGGTCTATGGCTACACCTTC. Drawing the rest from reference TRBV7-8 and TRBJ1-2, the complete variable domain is GAGVSQSPRYKVAKRGQDVALRCDPISGHVSLFWYQQALGQGPEFLTYFQNEAQLDKSGLPSDRFFAERPEGSVSTLKIQRTQQEDSAVYLCASSPSVVYGYTFGSGTRLTVV.

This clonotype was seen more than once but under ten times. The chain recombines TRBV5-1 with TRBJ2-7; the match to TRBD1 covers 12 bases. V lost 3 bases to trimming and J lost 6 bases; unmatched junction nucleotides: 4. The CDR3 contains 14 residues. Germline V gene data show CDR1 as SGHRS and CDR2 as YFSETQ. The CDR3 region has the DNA TGCGCCAGCAGCTCGGGACAGGGGGCGAGCGAGCAGTACTTC. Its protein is CASSSGQGASEQYF. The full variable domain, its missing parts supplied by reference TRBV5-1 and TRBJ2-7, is KAGVTQTPRYLIKTRGQQVTLSCSPISGHRSVSWYQQTPGQGLQFLFEYFSETQRNKGNFPGRFSGRQFSNSRSEMNVSTLELGDSALYLCASSSGQGASEQYFGPGTRLTVT.

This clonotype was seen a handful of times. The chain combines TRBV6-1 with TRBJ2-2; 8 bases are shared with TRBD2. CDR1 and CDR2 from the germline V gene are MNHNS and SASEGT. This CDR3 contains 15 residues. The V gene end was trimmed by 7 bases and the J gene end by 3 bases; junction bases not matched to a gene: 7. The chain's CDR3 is CASTPGLAYTGELFF. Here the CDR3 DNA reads TGTGCCAGCACACCTGGACTAGCATACACCGGGGAGCTGTTTTTT.

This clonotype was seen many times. CDR3: CASSLSRVHGDNEQFF. CDR3 sequence (DNA): TGCGCCAGCAGCTTGAGCAGGGTCCATGGGGACAATGAGCAGTTCTTC. The rearrangement joins TRBV5-1 to TRBJ2-1, with D possibly matching TRBD1 (5 bases). Trimming removed 1 base at V and 5 bases at J, with 16 bases between. Germline lookup yields CDR1 SGHRS and CDR2 YFSETQ. The CDR3 totals 16 residues.

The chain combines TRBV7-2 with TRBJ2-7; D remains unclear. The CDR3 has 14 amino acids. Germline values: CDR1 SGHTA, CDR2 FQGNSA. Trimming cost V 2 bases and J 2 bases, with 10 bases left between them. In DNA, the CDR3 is TGTGCCAGCAGCTTATATAGGGCCCCCTACGAGCAGTACTTC. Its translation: CASSLYRAPYEQYF.

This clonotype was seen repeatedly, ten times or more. This CDR3 reads CASSRILAGGSSSYNEQFF. The CDR3 DNA sequence: TGTGCCAGCAGCCGGATACTAGCGGGAGGGTCGAGCTCCTACAATGAGCAGTTCTTC. The chain carries TRBV3-1 and TRBJ2-1, with 13 bases that match TRBD2. Germline loops: CDR1 LGHDT, CDR2 YNNKEL (reference sequence). This CDR3 is built from 19 residues. Trimming at V came to 4 bases and at J to 0 bases, leaving 9 bases not matched to a gene.

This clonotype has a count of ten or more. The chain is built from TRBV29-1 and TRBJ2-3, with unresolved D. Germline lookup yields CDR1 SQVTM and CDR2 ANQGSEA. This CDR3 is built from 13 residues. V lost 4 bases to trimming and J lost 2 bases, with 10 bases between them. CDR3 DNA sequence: TGCAGCGTTGTCGTAGGCCTCACAGATACGCAGTATTTT. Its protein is CSVVVGLTDTQYF.

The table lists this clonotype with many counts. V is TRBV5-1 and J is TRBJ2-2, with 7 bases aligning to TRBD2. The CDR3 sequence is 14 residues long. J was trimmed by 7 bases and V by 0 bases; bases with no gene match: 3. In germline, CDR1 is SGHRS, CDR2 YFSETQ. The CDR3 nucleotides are TGCGCCAGCAGCTTGGGACTAGCCGTCGGGGAGCTGTTTTTT. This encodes CASSLGLAVGELFF.

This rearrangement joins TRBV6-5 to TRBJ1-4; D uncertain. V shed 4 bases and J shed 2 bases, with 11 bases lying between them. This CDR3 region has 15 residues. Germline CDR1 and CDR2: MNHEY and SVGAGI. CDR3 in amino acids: CASSLWAATNEKLFF. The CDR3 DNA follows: TGTGCCAGCAGTTTGTGGGCGGCTACTAATGAAAAACTGTTTTTT.

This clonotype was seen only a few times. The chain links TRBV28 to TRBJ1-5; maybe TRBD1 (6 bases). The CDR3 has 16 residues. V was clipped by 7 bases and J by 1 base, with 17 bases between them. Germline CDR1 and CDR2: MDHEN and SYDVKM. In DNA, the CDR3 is TGTGCCAGCAAGTCCCCAGGGGTGTCAAGCAATCAGCCCCAGCATTTT. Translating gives CASKSPGVSSNQPQHF.

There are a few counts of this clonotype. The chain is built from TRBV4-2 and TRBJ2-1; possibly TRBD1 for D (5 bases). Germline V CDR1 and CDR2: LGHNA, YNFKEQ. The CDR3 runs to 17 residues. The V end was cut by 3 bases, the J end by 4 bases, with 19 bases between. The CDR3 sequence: CASSHIKGAKIYNEQFF. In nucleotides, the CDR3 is TGTGCCAGCAGCCATATAAAAGGGGCTAAGATATACAATGAGCAGTTCTTC.

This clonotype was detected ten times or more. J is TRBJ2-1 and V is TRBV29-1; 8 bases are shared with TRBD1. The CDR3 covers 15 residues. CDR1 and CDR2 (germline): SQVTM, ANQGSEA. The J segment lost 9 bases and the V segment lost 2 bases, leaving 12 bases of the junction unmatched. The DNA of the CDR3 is TGCAGCGTTGAACCCTATGGGCAGGGGGCGGGTGAGCAGTTCTTC. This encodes CSVEPYGQGAGEQFF.

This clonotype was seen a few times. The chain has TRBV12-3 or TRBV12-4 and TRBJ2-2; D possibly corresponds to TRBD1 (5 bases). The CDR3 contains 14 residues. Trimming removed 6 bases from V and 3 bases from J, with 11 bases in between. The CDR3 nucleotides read TGTGCCAGCAGGCCCGACAGTTACACCGGGGAGCTGTTTTTT. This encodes CASRPDSYTGELFF.